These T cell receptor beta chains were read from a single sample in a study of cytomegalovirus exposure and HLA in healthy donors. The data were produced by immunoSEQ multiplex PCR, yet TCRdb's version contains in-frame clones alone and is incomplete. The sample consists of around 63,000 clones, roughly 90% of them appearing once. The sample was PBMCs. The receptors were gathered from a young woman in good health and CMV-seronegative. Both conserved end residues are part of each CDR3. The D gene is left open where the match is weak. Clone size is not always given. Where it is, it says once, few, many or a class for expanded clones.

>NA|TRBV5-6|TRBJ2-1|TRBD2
TGTGCCAGCAGCTCTAGCGGGGGGGCGGATGAGCAGTTCTTC
CASSSSGGADEQFF
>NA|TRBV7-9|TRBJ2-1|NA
TGTGCCAGCAGCTTAGATACTAGCTTTTTCTTC
CASSLDTSFFF
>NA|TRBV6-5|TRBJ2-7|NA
TGTGCCAGCAGTTCAACATGGGGAGAGTTCTCCTACGAGCAGTACTTC
CASSSTWGEFSYEQYF
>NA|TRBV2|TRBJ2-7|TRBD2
TGTGCCAGCAGTATTAGCGGGAGGGCCGACTACGAGCAGTACTTC
CASSISGRADYEQYF
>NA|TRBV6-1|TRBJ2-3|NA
TGTGCCAGCAGTGAACAGCGTACTAGCACAGATACGCAGTATTTT
CASSEQRTSTDTQYF
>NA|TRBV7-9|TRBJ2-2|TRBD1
TGTGCCAGCAGCTCCCAGGGGGTCCGGGTAACCGGGGAGCTGTTTTTT
CASSSQGVRVTGELFF
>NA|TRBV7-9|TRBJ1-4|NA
TGTGCCAGCAGCTTAGCCGGCGGGGTTAAGAATGAAAAACTGTTTTTT
CASSLAGGVKNEKLFF
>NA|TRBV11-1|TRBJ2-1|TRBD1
TGTGCCAGCAGACCGAGCACAGGGGTGTCCTACAATGAGCAGTTCTTC
CASRPSTGVSYNEQFF
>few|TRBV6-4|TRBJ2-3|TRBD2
TGTGCCAGCAGTGACGGGACTAGCGGCACAGATACGCAGTATTTT
CASSDGTSGTDTQYF
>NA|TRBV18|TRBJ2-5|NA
TGTGCCAGCTCACCCCAAGGAGGGAACAGGGAGACCCAGTACTTC
CASSPQGGNRETQYF
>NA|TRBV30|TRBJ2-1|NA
TGTGCCTGGAGTGTAGCCAGGGCCGCTGAGCAGTTCTTC
CAWSVARAAEQFF
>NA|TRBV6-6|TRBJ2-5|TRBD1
TGTGCCAGCAGTTATCCGGGACAGGGGGCCGAGACCCAGTACTTC
CASSYPGQGAETQYF
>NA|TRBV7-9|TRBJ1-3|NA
TGTGCCAGCAGCTATTCCATACCAGGGCCTGGAAACACCATATATTTT
CASSYSIPGPGNTIYF
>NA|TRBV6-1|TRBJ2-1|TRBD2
TGTGCCAGCAGGGATAGCGGGGGGGCTGGGCAGTTCTTC
CASRDSGGAGQFF
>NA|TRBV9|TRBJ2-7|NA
TGTGCCAGCAGCGTAGCCCCCACTCCCTACGAGCAGTACTTC
CASSVAPTPYEQYF
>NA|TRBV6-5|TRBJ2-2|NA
TGTGCCAGCAGTTACTCGGGTCGCGGGAACACCGGGGAGCTGTTTTTT
CASSYSGRGNTGELFF
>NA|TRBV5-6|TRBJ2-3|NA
TGTGCCAGCAGCTGGGGGGTCGACACAGATACGCAGTATTTT
CASSWGVDTDTQYF
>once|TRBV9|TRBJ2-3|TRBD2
TGTGCCAGCAGCGACAACGGACTAGCGACAGATACGCAGTATTTT
CASSDNGLATDTQYF
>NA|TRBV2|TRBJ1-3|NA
TGTGCCAGCAGTAGAGGCGGTGGAAACACCATATATTTT
CASSRGGGNTIYF
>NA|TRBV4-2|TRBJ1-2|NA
TGTGCCAGCAGCCAAGCGTCACTCACTAACTATGGCTACACCTTC
CASSQASLTNYGYTF
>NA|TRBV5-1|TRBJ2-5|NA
TGCGCCAGCAGCTTCACCAGGGGGGCCCAAGAGACCCAGTACTTC
CASSFTRGAQETQYF
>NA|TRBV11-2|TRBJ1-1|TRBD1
TGTGCCAGCAGCCCTCGACGTACAGGGGGTACTGAAGCTTTCTTT
CASSPRRTGGTEAFF
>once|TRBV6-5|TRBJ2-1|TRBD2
TGTGCCAGCGCGGGAGAGGGAAAAAACAATGAGCAGTTCTTC
CASAGEGKNNEQFF
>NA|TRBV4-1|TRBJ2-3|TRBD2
TGCGCCAGCAGCCAACCAGCGGGAGAGCGCACAGATACGCAGTATTTT
CASSQPAGERTDTQYF
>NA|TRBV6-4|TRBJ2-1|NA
TGTGCCAGCAGTGACTCGAAGGGAAGGGGGCTAGCGAATGAGCAGTTCTTC
CASSDSKGRGLANEQFF
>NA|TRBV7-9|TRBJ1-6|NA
TGTGCCAGCAGCTTAGGCGGCCTGAATTCACCCCTCCACTTT
CASSLGGLNSPLHF
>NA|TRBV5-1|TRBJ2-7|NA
TGCGCCAGCAGCTTGGAAACAGGGACTATGGAGCAGTACTTC
CASSLETGTMEQYF
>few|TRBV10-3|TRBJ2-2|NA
TGTGCCATCAGTGAAGCCTGGAGGGCCGCCGGGGAGCTGTTTTTT
CAISEAWRAAGELFF
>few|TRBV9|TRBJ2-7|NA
TGTGCCAGCAGCGCCCTCGGTGGGGGCCCCTACGAGCAGTACTTC
CASSALGGGPYEQYF
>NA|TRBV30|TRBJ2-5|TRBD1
TGTGCCTGGAGCCCGACAGGGCAAGAGACCCAGTACTTC
CAWSPTGQETQYF
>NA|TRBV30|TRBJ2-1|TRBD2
TGTGCCTGGAGTGTTGGAGCGGGAGTTAATGAGCAGTTCTTC
CAWSVGAGVNEQFF
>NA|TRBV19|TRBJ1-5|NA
TGTGCCAGTAGCCAAAAAGCCGAGGTGACGTCTCAGCCCCAGCATTTT
CASSQKAEVTSQPQHF
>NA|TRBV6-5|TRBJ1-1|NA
TGTGCCAGCAGTTACTCAATGGTCGGGGTTAGCACTGAAGCTTTCTTT
CASSYSMVGVSTEAFF
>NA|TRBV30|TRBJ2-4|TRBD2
TGTGCCTGGACCGAAGCGGGAGCTACGACGGTACAAGCCAAAAACATTCAGTACTTC
CAWTEAGATTVQAKNIQYF
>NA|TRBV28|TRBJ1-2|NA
TGTGCCAGCAGGTCAGATTCCTATGGCTACACCTTC
CASRSDSYGYTF
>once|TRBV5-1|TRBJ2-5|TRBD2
TGCGCCAGCAGCTCAGGACTAGCGGGTCGGAGACAAGAGACCCAGTACTTC
CASSSGLAGRRQETQYF